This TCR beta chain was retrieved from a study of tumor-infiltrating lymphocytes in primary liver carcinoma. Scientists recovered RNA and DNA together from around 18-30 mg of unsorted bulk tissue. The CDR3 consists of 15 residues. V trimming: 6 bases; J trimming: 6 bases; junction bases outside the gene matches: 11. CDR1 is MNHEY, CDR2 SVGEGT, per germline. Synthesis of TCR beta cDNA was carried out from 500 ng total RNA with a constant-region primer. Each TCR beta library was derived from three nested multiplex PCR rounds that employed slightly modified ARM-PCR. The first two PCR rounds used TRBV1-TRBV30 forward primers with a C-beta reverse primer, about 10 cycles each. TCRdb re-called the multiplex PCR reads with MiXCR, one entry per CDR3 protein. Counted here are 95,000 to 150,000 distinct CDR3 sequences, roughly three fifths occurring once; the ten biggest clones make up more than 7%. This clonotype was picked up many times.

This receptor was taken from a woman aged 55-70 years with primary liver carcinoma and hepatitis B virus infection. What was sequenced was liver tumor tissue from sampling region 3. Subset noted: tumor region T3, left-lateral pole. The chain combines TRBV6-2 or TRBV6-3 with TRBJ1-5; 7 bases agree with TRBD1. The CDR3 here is CASSSTGEWGQPQHF. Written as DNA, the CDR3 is TGTGCCAGCAGCAGCACAGGGGAATGGGGTCAGCCCCAGCATTTT.